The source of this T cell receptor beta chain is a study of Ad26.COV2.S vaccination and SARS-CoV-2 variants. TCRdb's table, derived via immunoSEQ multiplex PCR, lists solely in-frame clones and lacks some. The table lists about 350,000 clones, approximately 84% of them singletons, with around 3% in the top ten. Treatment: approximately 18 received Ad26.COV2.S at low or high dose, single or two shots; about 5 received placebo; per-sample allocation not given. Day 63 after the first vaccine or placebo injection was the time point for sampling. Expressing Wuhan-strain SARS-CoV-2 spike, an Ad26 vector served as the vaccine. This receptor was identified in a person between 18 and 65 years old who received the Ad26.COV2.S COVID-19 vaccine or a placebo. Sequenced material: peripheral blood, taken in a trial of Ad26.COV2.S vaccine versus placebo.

CDR3 residues: CASSPGQGKAQDEKLFF. CDR3 DNA sequence: TGTGCCAGCTCACCGGGACAGGGGAAGGCTCAGGATGAAAAACTGTTTTTT. The rearrangement links TRBV18 to TRBJ1-4; 10 positions agree with TRBD1. The CDR3 totals 17 residues. V dropped 3 bases and J dropped 6; count of bases not matched to a gene: 10. The germline gives CDR1 KGHSH, CDR2 LQKENI.